This TCR beta chain is from a study of technical replicates of blood from a few donors. The assay was immunoSEQ multiplex PCR, and TCRdb's table has in-frame clones only and misses some. The sample consists of some 11,000 clones, about 94% of them appearing once. J was trimmed by 7 bases and V by 4 bases; bases with no gene match: 6. Germline V gene data show CDR1 as SGHDN and CDR2 as FVKESK. The CDR3 consists of 14 residues. This TCR was sampled from a human donor in good health. The chain has TRBV14 and TRBJ2-3, with 9 positions matching TRBD2. Sequencing used PBMCs. This CDR3 is CASSPGTSFNTQYF. Written as DNA, the CDR3 is TGTGCCAGCAGCCCAGGGACTAGCTTTAATACGCAGTATTTT.